This T cell receptor (beta chain) was profiled in a study of cytomegalovirus exposure and HLA in healthy donors (dated by TCRdb to the late 2010s). At the level of the whole study: In an earlier analysis of 550 to 750 of the donors, 276 Gb of sequence data and just under 120 million unique TCR beta sequences from about 180 million T cells were reported. Using immunosequencing, the study profiled T cell repertoires from 500 to 800 subjects and related those repertoires to cytomegalovirus serostatus. High-throughput TCR immunosequencing, statistical association of individual TCRs with disease status, and machine learning were combined to predict cytomegalovirus infection status. Every repertoire in the discovery cohort had been generated on one and the same sequencing platform. To study patterns of TCR occurrence, a later analysis re-analyzed previously published TCR beta repertoires from around 670 donors and added high-resolution HLA genotyping. Roughly 5 DR-DQ haplotypes were handled as single units for association and clustering, since linkage in the cohort was strong. An earlier analysis of 587 of the donors applied high-throughput TCR beta sequencing to assess whether each TCR beta V gene segment acted as functional or pseudogenic. In addition to the first cohort of about 650 subjects, a separate validation cohort of 130 or so different subjects was used. Rather than using new phenotypic data, the later analysis identified candidate immune exposures from TCR beta sequences and from how often those sequences occurred across donors. The study was designed to test whether signatures of past pathogen exposure could be identified by cataloging public T cell receptors. The genetic ancestry cluster associated with self-reported Caucasian donors included about 81% of the roughly 380 genotyped donors. An early release that covered roughly 600 HLA-typed donors contained 250 to 350 gigabases of sequencing data and tens of millions of unique TCR sequences. In a later genetic analysis, genome-wide SNP genotypes for about 65% of the roughly 700 donors were used, and that subset was treated as a discovery cohort. HLA typing covered class I and class II loci at four-digit resolution. Across under 500 genotyped donors of the cohort, an average of approximately 200,000 unique TCR beta nucleotide sequences per donor were sequenced, and 15% to 20% of those sequences were non-productive. Typing coverage varied by locus: roughly 620-640 donors for A, B, C, DRB1 and DQB1; approximately 500 for DQA1; over 600 for DPA1; approximately 470 for DPB1. Donor age, sex, ethnicity and CMV serostatus were collected together with the repertoire data. The paper's findings and limits, for the study overall: Linkage disequilibrium might explain the correlated functional status among segregating V segments, but an unknown experimental factor could not be excluded. According to the authors, the approach could potentially be generalized to other disease states and immunological phenotypes. A later analysis found that TCR association rates varied across HLA loci, with DRB1 alleles showing the most associated TCRs and HLA-C alleles the fewest. According to a later analysis, parvovirus B19, influenza, CMV and Epstein-Barr virus appeared linked to several top co-occurrence clusters. The sequencing pipeline was judged likely to have produced a cluster of highly shared sequence variants as a technical artifact. In a later genetic analysis, a missense DCLRE1C variant was associated with V-gene and J-gene trimming of TCR beta chains, and the association was replicated in an independent cohort. In a later analysis, HLA-associated TCR beta chains showed more clonal expansion and lower generation probabilities than non-associated chains that were equally common. Assigning TCR associations to individual alleles was difficult when HLA alleles, especially DR and DQ, strongly co-occurred. Because some donors lacked HLA typing at each locus, the association tests relied only on the typed subset. A later analysis found that most CMV-associated TCR beta chains appeared HLA-restricted, with HLA associations seemingly driven largely by CMV exposure. A further reported finding was that TCR beta sequences accurately predicted the HLA-A and HLA-B alleles for most subjects in the first cohort. Some IMGT-functional V segments, including TRBV6-2 and TRBV6-3, could not be distinguished by the 87-base-pair reads and were therefore excluded. Only TCR beta chains were sequenced in this cohort, and the absence of alpha or paired-chain data limited detectable features. Most TCR sequences were seen in very few donors, while some public TCRs were found in many individuals. A total of fewer than 200 TCR beta chains were listed by the study as associated with cytomegalovirus. In vitro tests confirmed that a few of the cytomegalovirus-associated TCR beta chains recognize cytomegalovirus antigens. In a later analysis, more than 15,000 TCR beta sequences were associated with specific HLA alleles at a false discovery rate of 0.05. The classifier was reported to diagnose cytomegalovirus status with high specificity and sensitivity in both the original cohort and the validation cohort. An earlier analysis of 450 to 750 of the donors showed that most TCR beta V segments appeared in productive rearrangements either about 87% or about 30% of the time, which broadly matched IMGT annotations. Presence/absence analyses assumed roughly uniform sequencing depth across donors, an assumption that may not hold. In a later genetic analysis, fewer N-insertions in productive TCRs were reported among donors in an Asian-associated ancestry cluster than the approximately 670-donor mean. The only immune exposure information available for the cohort was CMV serostatus. Approximately 16 rarely observed V segments, including chromosome 9 orphons, were excluded from the earlier analysis of several hundred of the donors because counts were too low.

Inclusive of the bounding cysteine and phenylalanine, the CDR3 is 12 residues long. Just the 36-base CDR3 DNA is kept, in frame starting at base 1. V is clipped by 1 base and J by 8 bases, and the sequence between their germline boundaries is 8 bases long. The germline V gene supplies CDR1 MGHRA and CDR2 YSYEKL. Libraries were constructed by the immunoSEQ multiplex PCR assay. A mixture of 60 forward primers for TCR Vbeta segments and 13 reverse primers for TCR Jbeta segments was used in the multiplex PCR. A multiplex PCR assay on genomic DNA amplified the CDR3 region of rearranged TCR beta genes. The Illumina HiSeq System was used to sequence the amplified TCR beta libraries as 87-base-pair reads. On the study's bioinformatics: In a later analysis, 77 million or so unique TCR beta chains were counted across the roughly 610 repertoires, and roughly 10 million of these chains were shared by at least two donors. To remove PCR and sequencing errors, raw reads were error-corrected and collapsed into unique sequences using a nearest-neighbor algorithm that merged closely related sequences. V, D and J gene segments were assigned by aligning CDR3 sequences to IMGT reference sequences. For a sequence to be retained, at least a six-nucleotide match to both a V gene segment and a J gene segment was required. Rearrangements were called productive when the CDR3 lacked stop codons and stayed in frame with V and J; all others were non-productive. Following IMGT convention, CDR3 was defined as the stretch from the second conserved V-encoded cysteine up to the conserved J-encoded phenylalanine. The earlier analysis of about 620 of the donors excluded sequences that lacked an unambiguous match to a single V gene segment. An earlier analysis of 587 of the donors called V segments functional above 56.7% productive rearrangements and segregating when the between-donor standard deviation exceeded 5%. A statistical classification framework was developed to diagnose cytomegalovirus status using the catalog of TCR beta chain sequences. In a later analysis, TCR nucleotide sequences were compared against IMGT/GENE-DB human TR gene sequences so that V and J genes could be assigned. Using the TCRdist pipeline, a later analysis assigned CDR3 sequences along with most-parsimonious VDJ recombination scenarios. In a later analysis, each TCR beta chain was defined by its CDR3 amino acid sequence together with its V-gene family, and reads without a unique V-gene family were excluded. In a later analysis, 450 to 600 highly shared, low-generation-probability nucleotide sequences were removed to address suspected cross-contamination and a sequencing artifact. For each public chain, a later analysis derived a clonal expansion index from normalized ranks of inferred template counts within each repertoire. Generation probabilities in a later analysis came from a VDJ recombination model fitted to out-of-frame rearrangements, and those results were checked against IGoR. In a later analysis, hypergeometric tests were used to score TCR-TCR, TCR-HLA and TCR-CMV co-occurrence, with a repertoire-size bias correction applied to TCR pairs. To estimate false discovery rates, a later analysis permuted the HLA or CMV assignments 20 times. In a later analysis, co-occurring TCRs were grouped with DBSCAN, and TCRdist sequence similarity was added when clustering was performed within HLA-allele-positive subsets. For co-occurrence clustering, repertoires with fewer than 30,000 or more than 120,000 public chains were excluded, along with roughly 5 repertoires with anomalous nucleotide sharing. TCRdb re-hosts the immuneACCESS table, in-frame sequences only. Its copies lack some clones; in the studies checked, an unresolved V gene accounts for under half of them, and the cause for the rest is not known. The V and J calls and clone size come from that table; D and trimming were worked out from the DNA. This sample gives over 150,000 clones in total; 60% to 85% of them show up just once. The ten largest clones represent approximately 2.3% of the sample.

The cohort consisted of hundreds of healthy bone marrow donors. At the time of sampling, all cohort members were nominally healthy, though unrecorded immune exposures were likely present. The donor was CMV seropositive and belonged to the group of 250 to 350 seropositive cohort members. Each donor provided a peripheral blood sample, and peripheral blood mononuclear cells were used for TCR beta sequencing. The Qiagen DNeasy Blood Extraction Kit was used to extract genomic DNA from the blood cell samples. In regard to this clone: Which antigen it targets is not known. Qualities for individual bases were not recorded, and no much larger clone is one base off.

Sequencing was done on a sample of PBMCs. This chain is built from TRBV4-1 and TRBJ1-1; the D gene is perhaps TRBD1, on 5 matching bases. The sequence was obtained from a man aged 50-59 years in good health and CMV-seropositive. The CDR3 amino acid sequence is: CASSQAQDEAFF. The bases read TGCGCCAGCAGCCAAGCACAGGACGAAGCTTTCTTT.